The next 9 T cell receptor beta chains were all read from a single sample in a study of blood T cells in healthy people across ages. The use of a sample-barcoded 5' primer and a J-beta primer mix characterized a second PCR of about 7 to 12 cycles. TCRdb itself ran the 5' RACE reads through MiXCR, one entry per CDR3 protein. The repertoire holds 800,000 to 950,000 distinct CDR3 sequences, almost 30% seen once, with roughly a tenth in the top ten. The data were also submitted as part of a second study, on T cells of mothers and their children.

Material for sequencing was blood. Source of these receptors: a woman in her thirties or forties in good health.

As to this clonotype: A single base separates this from a much larger clone, so it may be a read error. J is TRBJ2-7 and V is TRBV10-3, with TRBD1 as a possible D gene (6 bases). Trimming took off 6 bases at V and 2 bases at J, with 11 bases between the two ends. The CDR3 has 13 amino acids. CDR1 is ENHRY, CDR2 SYGVKD, per germline. In DNA, the CDR3 is TGTGCCATCAGGGAGACAGGAACCTACGAGCAGTACTTC. This translates into CAIRETGTYEQYF.

This rearrangement joins TRBV28 to TRBJ1-5; a possible D gene is TRBD1 (6 bases). Germline V gene sequence: CDR1 MDHEN, CDR2 SYDVKM. CDR3 length equals 15 residues. V was pared by 6 bases and J by 2 bases, with 14 bases between. CDR3 nucleotide sequence: TGTGCCAGCAGGATACAGGGATCGGGCAATCAGCCCCAGCATTTT. It encodes CASRIQGSGNQPQHF.

This clonotype was seen at least ten times. The chain links TRBV20-1 to TRBJ2-1, with TRBD2 identical over 10 bases. The CDR3 loop spans 14 amino acids. With V trimmed by 3 bases and J by 4 bases, 3 bases remained unmatched. CDR1 is DFQATT, CDR2 SNEGSKA, per germline (reference sequence). CDR3 sequence: CSASTSGAYNEQFF. CDR3 nucleotide sequence: TGCAGTGCTAGTACTAGCGGGGCATACAATGAGCAGTTCTTC.

This clonotype was seen a handful of times. The rearrangement uses TRBV28 and TRBJ2-3; 10 bases align to TRBD1. V dropped 6 bases and J dropped 4; count of bases not matched to a gene: 4. Germline CDR1 is MDHEN and CDR2 is SYDVKM. The CDR3 extends over 14 amino acids. The CDR3 reads CASRPDRGADTQYF. CDR3 coding DNA: TGTGCCAGCAGGCCGGACAGGGGGGCAGATACGCAGTATTTT.

There are a few counts of this clonotype. The V call is TRBV7-2, the J call TRBJ2-6, with 7 bases lining up with TRBD1. Germline CDR1 SGHTA, CDR2 FQGNSA. This CDR3 is 20 amino acids long. V lost 5 bases and J lost 4; bases outside the gene matches: 20. The CDR3 DNA sequence: TGTGCCAGCAGCCACTGGCCGGGACAGACAGTAAAGATCGGGGCCAACGTCCTGACTTTC. Encoded protein: CASSHWPGQTVKIGANVLTF.

The rearrangement links TRBV5-1 to TRBJ1-1, with D possibly matching TRBD1 (6 bases). Looked up from germline, CDR1 is SGHRS and CDR2 is YFSETQ. CDR3 length: 15 amino acids. V was shortened by 4 bases and J by 3 bases, with 16 bases between the two germline ends. In nucleotides, the CDR3 is TGCGCCAGCAGCGACGGACAGCGCCCGGACACTGAAGCTTTCTTT. Protein sequence: CASSDGQRPDTEAFF.

At least ten counts were recorded for this clonotype. This chain links TRBV6-5 with TRBJ2-3; D is possibly TRBD1 or TRBD2 (5 bases each). Germline assignment: CDR1 MNHEY and CDR2 SVGAGI. V lost 6 bases to trimming and J lost 6 bases, with 19 bases between them. The CDR3 is 15 residues long. CDR3 bases: TGTGCCAGCAGAGCCGGGACCCTGTTTTCGGATACGCAGTATTTT. As protein: CASRAGTLFSDTQYF.

V gene TRBV2 combines with J gene TRBJ1-5; D possibly corresponds to TRBD1 (5 bases). The CDR3 is made up of 13 amino acids. Germline V gives CDR1 SNHLY, CDR2 FYNNEI. Trimming shortened V by 4 bases and J by 7 bases, and 11 bases separated the two germline ends. The CDR3 reads CASSGQPFQPQHF. The CDR3 nucleotides are TGTGCCAGCAGTGGACAGCCATTCCAGCCCCAGCATTTT. Filled out from reference TRBV2 and TRBJ1-5, the complete variable domain reads EPEVTQTPSHQVTQMGQEVILRCVPISNHLYFYWYRQILGQKVEFLVSFYNNEISEKSEIFDDQFSVERPDGSNFTLKIRSTKLEDSAMYFCASSGQPFQPQHFGDGTRLSIL.

This clonotype came up many times. This chain uses TRBV29-1 with TRBJ2-7; unclear D gene. The germline CDR1 and CDR2 sequences are SQVTM and ANQGSEA. The ends were cut back, 1 base at V and 4 bases at J, with 8 bases in the middle. There are 12 residues in the CDR3. The DNA for the CDR3 is TGCAGCGTTGAAGGGCAGAGATACGAGCAGTACTTC. It is translated as CSVEGQRYEQYF.